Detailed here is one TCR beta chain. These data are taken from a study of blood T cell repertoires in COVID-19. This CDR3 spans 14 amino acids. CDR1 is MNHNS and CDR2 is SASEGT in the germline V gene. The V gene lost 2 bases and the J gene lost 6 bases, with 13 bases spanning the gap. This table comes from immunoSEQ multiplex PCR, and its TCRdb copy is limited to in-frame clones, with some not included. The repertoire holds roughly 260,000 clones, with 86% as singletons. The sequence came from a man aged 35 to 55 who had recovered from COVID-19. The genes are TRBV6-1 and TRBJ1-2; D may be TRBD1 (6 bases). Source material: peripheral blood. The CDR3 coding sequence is TGTGCCAGCAGTGAATATGGGGGGGGCCATGGCTACACCTTC. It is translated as CASSEYGGGHGYTF.